One sample yielded the 3 T cell receptor beta chains listed below, sequenced in a study of vaccination and CD4 T cells after COVID-19. No antigen is known for these receptors. Treatment described: roughly nine-day PBMC culture with coronavirus spike peptide pools or control peptides (ViraFEST assay). Oncomine TCR Beta short-read sequencing was applied to DNA from cultured CD4+ T cells. Via MiXCR, TCRdb re-called the PCR reads, giving one row per CDR3 protein. This sample yields some 7,100 distinct CDR3 sequences, of which roughly 70% are seen a single time; 15% belongs to the top ten. The source material was CD4+ T cells from blood, cultured in vitro. The receptors come from a human donor who had recovered from COVID-19.

There are a few counts of this clonotype. The chain is built from TRBV27 and TRBJ1-2; D is ambiguous. Trimming shortened V by 3 bases and J by 0 bases, and 5 bases separated the two germline ends. The CDR3 has 13 amino acids. Germline assignment: CDR1 MNHEY and CDR2 SMNVEV (reference sequence). CDR3 DNA: TGTGCCAGCAGTTTTAGAGCTAACTATGGCTACACCTTC. Its translation is CASSFRANYGYTF.

The table lists this clonotype with a count of one. The chain couples TRBV19 to TRBJ2-1, with D possibly being TRBD1 (6 bases). This CDR3 has 13 amino acids. In germline, CDR1 is LNHDA, CDR2 SQIVND (reference sequence). V shed 6 bases and J shed 8 bases, with 14 bases lying between them. CDR3 residues: CASSNRARDEQFF. For the CDR3, the DNA is TGTGCCAGTAGCAACAGGGCTAGGGATGAGCAGTTCTTC.

The chain recombines TRBV20-1 with TRBJ1-2; 8 bases align to TRBD1. CDR3 length equals 14 residues. Germline V gene sequence: CDR1 DFQATT, CDR2 SNEGSKA (reference sequence). V gave up 6 bases and J gave up 5 bases; unmatched junction bases: 11. The DNA for the CDR3 is TGCAGTGCCTTTTCACCCGGGACAGGTTATGGCTACACCTTC. Translating it yields CSAFSPGTGYGYTF.